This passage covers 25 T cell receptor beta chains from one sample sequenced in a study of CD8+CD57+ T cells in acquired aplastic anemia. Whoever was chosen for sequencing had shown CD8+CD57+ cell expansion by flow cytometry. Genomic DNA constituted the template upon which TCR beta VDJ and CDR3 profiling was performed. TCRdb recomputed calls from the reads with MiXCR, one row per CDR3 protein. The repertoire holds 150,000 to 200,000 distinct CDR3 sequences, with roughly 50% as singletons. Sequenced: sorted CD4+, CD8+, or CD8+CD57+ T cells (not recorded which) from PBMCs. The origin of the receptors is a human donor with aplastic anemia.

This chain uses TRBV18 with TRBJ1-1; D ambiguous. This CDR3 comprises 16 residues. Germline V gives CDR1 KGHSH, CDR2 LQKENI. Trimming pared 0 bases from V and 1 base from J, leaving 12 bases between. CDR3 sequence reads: CASSPPPKISNTEAFF. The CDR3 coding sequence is TGTGCCAGCTCACCACCCCCTAAGATCTCGAACACTGAAGCTTTCTTT. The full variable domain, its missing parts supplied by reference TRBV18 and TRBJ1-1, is NAGVMQNPRHLVRRRGQEARLRCSPMKGHSHVYWYRQLPEEGLKFMVYLQKENIIDESGMPKERFSAEFPKEGPSILRIQQVVRGDSAAYFCASSPPPKISNTEAFFGQGTRLTVV.

As DNA, the CDR3 is TGCAGTGCAATCGGACAGGGATGGCAGTACTTC. Protein: CSAIGQGWQYF. V usage is TRBV20-1 and J usage is TRBJ2-7, with 8 bases fitting TRBD1. The CDR3 length is 11 residues. Germline V gives CDR1 DFQATT, CDR2 SNEGSKA (reference sequence). V was clipped by 6 bases and J by 9 bases; unmatched bases: 7.

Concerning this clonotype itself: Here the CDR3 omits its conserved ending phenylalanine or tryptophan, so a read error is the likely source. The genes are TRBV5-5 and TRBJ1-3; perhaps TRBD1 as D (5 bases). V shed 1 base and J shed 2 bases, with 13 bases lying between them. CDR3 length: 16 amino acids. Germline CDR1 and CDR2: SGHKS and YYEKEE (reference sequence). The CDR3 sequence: CASSLIGRVPGNTIYL. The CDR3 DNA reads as TGTGCCAGCAGCTTGATCGGCAGGGTCCCTGGAAACACCATATATCTT.

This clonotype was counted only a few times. CDR3 bases: TGTGCCAGTAGCAACAGAGCCTACGAGCAGTACTTC. Its translation is CASSNRAYEQYF. This chain connects TRBV7-9 to TRBJ2-7; D remains unclear. Germline loops: CDR1 SEHNR, CDR2 FQNEAQ (reference sequence). Trimming left V 9 bases short and J 2 bases short, with 11 bases between. The CDR3 loop spans 12 amino acids.

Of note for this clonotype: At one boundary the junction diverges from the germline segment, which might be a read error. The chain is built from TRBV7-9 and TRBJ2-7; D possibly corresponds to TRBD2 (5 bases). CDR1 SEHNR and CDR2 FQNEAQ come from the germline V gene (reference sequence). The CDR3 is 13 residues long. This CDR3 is CAISSGTSYEQYF. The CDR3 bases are TGTGCCATCAGCAGCGGAACCTCCTACGAGCAGTACTTC.

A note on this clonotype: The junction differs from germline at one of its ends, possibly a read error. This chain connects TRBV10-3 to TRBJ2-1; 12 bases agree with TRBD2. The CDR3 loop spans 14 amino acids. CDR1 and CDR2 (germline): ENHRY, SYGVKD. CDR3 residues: CAFRTSGNDNEQFF. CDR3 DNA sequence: TGTGCCTTCAGGACTAGCGGGAACGACAATGAGCAGTTCTTC.

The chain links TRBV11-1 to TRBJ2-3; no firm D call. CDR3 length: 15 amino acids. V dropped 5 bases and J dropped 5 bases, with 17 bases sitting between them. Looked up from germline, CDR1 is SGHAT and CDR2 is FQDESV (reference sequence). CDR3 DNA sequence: TGTGCCAGCAGCCCCACGCCTGGGATGATAGATACGCAGTATTTT. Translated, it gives CASSPTPGMIDTQYF.

The CDR3 loop is CATGVSGGFYEQYF. For the CDR3, the DNA is TGCGCCACCGGGGTTAGCGGGGGATTCTACGAGCAGTACTTC. J is TRBJ2-7 and V is TRBV10-2, with 9 positions matching TRBD2. This CDR3 comprises 14 residues. Germline V gene lookup returns CDR1 WSHSY and CDR2 SAAADI. The J segment lost 3 bases and the V segment lost 10 bases, leaving 10 bases of the junction unmatched.

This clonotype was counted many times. The CDR3: CASSFRGAEKLFF. CDR3 sequence (DNA): TGTGCCAGCAGCTTCAGGGGAGCTGAAAAACTGTTTTTT. J is TRBJ1-4 and V is TRBV5-4; weak D call: TRBD1 (6 bases). V lost 2 bases to trimming and J lost 7 bases, with 9 bases between them. This CDR3 comprises 13 residues. Per the germline V gene, CDR1 is SGHNT and CDR2 is YYREEE (reference sequence).

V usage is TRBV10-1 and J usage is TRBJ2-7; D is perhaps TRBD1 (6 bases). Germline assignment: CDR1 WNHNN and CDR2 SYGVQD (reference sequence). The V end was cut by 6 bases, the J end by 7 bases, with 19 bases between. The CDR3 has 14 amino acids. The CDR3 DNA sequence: TGCGCCAGCAGCCCGGGACACCCGATAGAGGAGCAGTACTTC. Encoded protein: CASSPGHPIEEQYF.

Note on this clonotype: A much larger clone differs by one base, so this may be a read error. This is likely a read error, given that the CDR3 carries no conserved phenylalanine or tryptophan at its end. Here the CDR3 reads CASSQDRPLTGELFS. The CDR3 DNA is TGCGCCAGCAGCCAAGATCGGCCTCTCACCGGGGAGCTGTTTTCT. The chain carries TRBV4-1 and TRBJ2-2; the D is unclear. Germline values: CDR1 MGHRA, CDR2 YSYEKL. CDR3 length: 15 residues. Deletions cut 0 bases from V and 4 bases from J, with 9 bases between.

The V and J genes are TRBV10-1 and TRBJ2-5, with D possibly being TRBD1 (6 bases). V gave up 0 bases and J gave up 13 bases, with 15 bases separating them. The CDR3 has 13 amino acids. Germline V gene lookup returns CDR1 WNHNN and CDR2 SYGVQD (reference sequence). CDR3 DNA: TGCGCCAGCAGTGAGTCGCCACAGGGCCCCCTGTACTTC. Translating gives CASSESPQGPLYF.

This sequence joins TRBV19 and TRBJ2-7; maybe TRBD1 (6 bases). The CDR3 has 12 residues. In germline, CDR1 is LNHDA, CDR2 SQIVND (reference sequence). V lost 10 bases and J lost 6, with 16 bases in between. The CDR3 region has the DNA TGTGCCACCGGAGGACAGAGAGGCGAGCAGTACTTC. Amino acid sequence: CATGGQRGEQYF.

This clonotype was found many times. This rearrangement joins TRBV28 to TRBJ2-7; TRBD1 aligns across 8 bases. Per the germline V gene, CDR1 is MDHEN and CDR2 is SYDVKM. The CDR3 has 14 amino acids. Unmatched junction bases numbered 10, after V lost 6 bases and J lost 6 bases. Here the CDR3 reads CASSLDRGWGEQYF. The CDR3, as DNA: TGTGCCAGCAGCCTCGACAGGGGATGGGGCGAGCAGTACTTC.

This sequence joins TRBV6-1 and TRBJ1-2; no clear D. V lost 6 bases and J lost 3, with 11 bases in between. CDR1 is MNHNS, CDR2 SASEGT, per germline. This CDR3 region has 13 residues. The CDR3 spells CASRQPRDYGYTF. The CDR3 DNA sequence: TGTGCCAGCAGACAGCCTAGGGACTATGGCTACACCTTC.

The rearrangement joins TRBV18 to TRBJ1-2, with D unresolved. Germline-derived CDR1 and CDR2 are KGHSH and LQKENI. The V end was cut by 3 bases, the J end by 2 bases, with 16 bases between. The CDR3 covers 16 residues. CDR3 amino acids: CASSPLPPEENYGYTF. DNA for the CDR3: TGTGCCAGCTCACCGCTGCCCCCCGAAGAAAACTATGGCTACACCTTC.

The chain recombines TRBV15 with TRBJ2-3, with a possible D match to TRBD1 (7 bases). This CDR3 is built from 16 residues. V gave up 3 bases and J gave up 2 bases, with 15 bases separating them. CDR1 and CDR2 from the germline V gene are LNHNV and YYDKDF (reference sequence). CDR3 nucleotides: TGTGCCACCAGCAGCGGGGGACAGCCCACCACAGATACGCAGTATTTT. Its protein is CATSSGGQPTTDTQYF.

The CDR3 loop is CASSLGGRQVYNEQFF. The DNA for the CDR3 is TGTGCCAGCAGCTTAGGGGGCCGGCAGGTCTACAATGAGCAGTTCTTC. V gene TRBV11-2 combines with J gene TRBJ2-1; D is perhaps TRBD1 (5 bases). Germline-derived CDR1 and CDR2 are SGHAT and FQNNGV. V shed 1 base and J shed 3 bases, with 13 bases lying between them. This CDR3 has 16 amino acids. The whole variable domain, filled in from reference TRBV11-2 and TRBJ2-1, reads EAGVAQSPRYKIIEKRQSVAFWCNPISGHATLYWYQQILGQGPKLLIQFQNNGVVDDSQLPKDRFSAERLKGVDSTLKIQPAKLEDSAVYLCASSLGGRQVYNEQFFGPGTRLTVL.

CDR3 DNA: TGTGCCACCAGCAGAGAGGGGAACACTGAAGCTTTCTTT. Its protein is CATSREGNTEAFF. The chain joins TRBV15 to TRBJ1-1; D not certain. The V end was cut by 0 bases, the J end by 1 base, with 3 bases between. Germline V gene sequence: CDR1 LNHNV, CDR2 YYDKDF (reference sequence). There are 13 residues in the CDR3.

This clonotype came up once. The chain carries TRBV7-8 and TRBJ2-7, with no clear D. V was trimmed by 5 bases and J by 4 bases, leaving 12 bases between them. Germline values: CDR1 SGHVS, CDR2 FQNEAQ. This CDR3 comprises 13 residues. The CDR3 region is CASSPEAVYEQYF. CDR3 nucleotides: TGTGCCAGCAGCCCCGAGGCCGTATACGAGCAGTACTTC.

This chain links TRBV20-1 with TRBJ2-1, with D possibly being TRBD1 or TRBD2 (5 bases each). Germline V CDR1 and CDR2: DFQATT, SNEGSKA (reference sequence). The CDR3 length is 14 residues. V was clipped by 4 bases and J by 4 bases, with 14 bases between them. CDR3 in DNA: TGCAGTGCTAAAACCGGGACCCTATACAATGAGCAGTTCTTC. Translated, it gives CSAKTGTLYNEQFF.

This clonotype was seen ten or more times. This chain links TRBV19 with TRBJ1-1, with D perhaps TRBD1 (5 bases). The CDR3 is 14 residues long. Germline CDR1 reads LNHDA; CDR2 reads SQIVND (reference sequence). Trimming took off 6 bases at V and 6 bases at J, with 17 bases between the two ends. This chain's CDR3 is CASSPPGGIPEAFF. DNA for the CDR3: TGTGCCAGTAGCCCCCCGGGGGGGATCCCTGAAGCTTTCTTT.

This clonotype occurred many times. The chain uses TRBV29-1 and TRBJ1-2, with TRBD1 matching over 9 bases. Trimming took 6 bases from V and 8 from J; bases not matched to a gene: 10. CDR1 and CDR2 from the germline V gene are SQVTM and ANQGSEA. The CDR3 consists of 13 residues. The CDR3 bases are TGCAGCGTGGAATCCGGGACAGGGAGCGGCTACACCTTC. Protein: CSVESGTGSGYTF. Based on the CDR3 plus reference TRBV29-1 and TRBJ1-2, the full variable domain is SAVISQKPSRDICQRGTSLTIQCQVDSQVTMMFWYRQQPGQSLTLIATANQGSEATYESGFVIDKFPISRPNLTFSTLTVSNMSPEDSSIYLCSVESGTGSGYTFGSGTRLTVV.

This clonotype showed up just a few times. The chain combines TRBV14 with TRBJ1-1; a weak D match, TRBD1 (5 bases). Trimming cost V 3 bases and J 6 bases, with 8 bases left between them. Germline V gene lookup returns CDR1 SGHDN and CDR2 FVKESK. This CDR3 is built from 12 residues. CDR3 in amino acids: CASSHGGAEAFF. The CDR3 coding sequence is TGTGCCAGCAGCCACGGGGGGGCTGAAGCTTTCTTT.

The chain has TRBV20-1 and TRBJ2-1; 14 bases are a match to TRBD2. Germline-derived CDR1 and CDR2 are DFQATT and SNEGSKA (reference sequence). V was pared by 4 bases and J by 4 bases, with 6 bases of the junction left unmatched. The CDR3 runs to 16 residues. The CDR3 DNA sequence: TGCAGTGCTACAGGGACTAGCGGGGGCCGTTACAATGAGCAGTTCTTC. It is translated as CSATGTSGGRYNEQFF.